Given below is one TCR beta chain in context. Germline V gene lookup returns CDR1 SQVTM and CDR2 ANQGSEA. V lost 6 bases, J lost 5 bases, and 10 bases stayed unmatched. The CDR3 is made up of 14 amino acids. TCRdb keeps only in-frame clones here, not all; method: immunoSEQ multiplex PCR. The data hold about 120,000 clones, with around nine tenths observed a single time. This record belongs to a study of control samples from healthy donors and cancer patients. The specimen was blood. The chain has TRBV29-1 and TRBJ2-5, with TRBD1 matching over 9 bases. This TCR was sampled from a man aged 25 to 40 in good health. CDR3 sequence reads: CSVDRDRAGETQYF. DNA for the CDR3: TGCAGCGTCGACCGGGACAGGGCAGGGGAGACCCAGTACTTC.